The T cell receptor beta chain described here comes from a study of cytomegalovirus exposure and HLA in healthy donors. The PCR was carried out with 60 Vbeta primers and 13 Jbeta primers. Authors' methods: A follow-up analysis tallied tens of millions of unique TCR beta chains, 9 million to 11 million shared. Generated by immunoSEQ multiplex PCR, the TCRdb table keeps only in-frame clones and is missing some. D and trimming were read from the DNA, whereas the V and J calls and clone size are those reported in that table. Among over 200,000 clones listed, about 80% were seen once. Concerning this clone itself: No antigen is known for it.

Broader study findings: Solely CMV serostatus was available to characterize immune exposure. In an earlier analysis, about 87% or about 30%: the productive usage of most TCR beta V segments. Association of 15,000 to 20,000 TCR beta sequences with HLA alleles was found at 0.05 false discovery rate in a later analysis.

Sequencing was performed on PBMCs. This receptor was identified in a woman aged 40 to 55 in good health and CMV-seronegative.

CDR3 sequence reads: CASSLQFQETQYF. The DNA of the CDR3 is TGCGCCAGCAGCTTACAGTTCCAAGAGACCCAGTACTTC. The chain employs TRBV5-1 and TRBJ2-5; D gene unclear. The CDR3 has 13 residues. Between the trimmed V and J ends, which lost 2 bases and 1 base, there was a span of 6 bases. Germline CDR1 SGHRS, CDR2 YFSETQ.